This entry lists 5 T cell receptor beta chains sequenced from one sample in a study of beta chain features in type 1 diabetes. Expressed TCRB transcripts were sequenced because the entire RNA isolate underwent reverse transcription. Assay used: immunoSEQ multiplex PCR; TCRdb lists only in-frame clones, some missing. Altogether roughly 140,000 clones are present, under 60% being singletons, with the ten largest covering roughly 0.42%. The sample taken for sequencing was Tregs from blood. The origin of the receptors is a man aged 18 to 30 in good health.

The genes are TRBV27 and TRBJ1-5; D is unresolved. The CDR3 runs to 13 residues. Germline values: CDR1 MNHEY, CDR2 SMNVEV (reference sequence). V gave up 4 bases and J gave up 0 bases, with 4 bases separating them. The CDR3 region is CASSYYSNQPQHF. The CDR3 DNA reads TGTGCCAGCAGTTACTATAGCAATCAGCCCCAGCATTTT.

The chain is built from TRBV7-2 and TRBJ2-1, with 9 bases matching TRBD1. With 1 base clipped from V and 8 bases from J, the junction kept 9 bases outside the gene matches. CDR3 length: 16 residues. Germline CDR1 SGHTA, CDR2 FQGNSA. CDR3 coding DNA: TGTGCCAGCAGCTTAGACCGGGACAGGGTCGGCGATGAGCAGTTCTTC. This gives the protein CASSLDRDRVGDEQFF.

This chain joins TRBV18 and TRBJ2-7, with D possibly matching TRBD1 (6 bases). The V gene's germline CDR1 is KGHSH and CDR2 LQKENI. V gave up 4 bases and J gave up 3 bases, with 10 bases separating them. CDR3 length: 13 residues. CDR3: CASSQQDSYEQYF. CDR3 coding DNA: TGTGCCAGCTCACAGCAGGACAGCTACGAGCAGTACTTC.

In its sample, this clone was seen a few times. V is TRBV2 and J is TRBJ1-1, with D uncertain. V shed 4 bases and J shed 5 bases, with 5 bases lying between them. This CDR3 is 11 amino acids long. Looked up from germline, CDR1 is SNHLY and CDR2 is FYNNEI. CDR3 residues: CASSARTEAFF. The CDR3 nucleotides read TGTGCCAGCAGTGCACGGACTGAAGCTTTCTTT.

This clone has a handful of counts. The rearrangement links TRBV25-1 to TRBJ1-2, with a tentative D call TRBD1 (5 bases). This CDR3 is built from 13 residues. Trimming removed 3 bases at V and 4 bases at J, with 9 bases between. Germline CDR1 reads MGHDK; CDR2 reads SYGVNS. The CDR3 sequence: CASSDPRVYGYTF. DNA for the CDR3: TGTGCCAGCAGTGATCCCAGGGTCTATGGCTACACCTTC.